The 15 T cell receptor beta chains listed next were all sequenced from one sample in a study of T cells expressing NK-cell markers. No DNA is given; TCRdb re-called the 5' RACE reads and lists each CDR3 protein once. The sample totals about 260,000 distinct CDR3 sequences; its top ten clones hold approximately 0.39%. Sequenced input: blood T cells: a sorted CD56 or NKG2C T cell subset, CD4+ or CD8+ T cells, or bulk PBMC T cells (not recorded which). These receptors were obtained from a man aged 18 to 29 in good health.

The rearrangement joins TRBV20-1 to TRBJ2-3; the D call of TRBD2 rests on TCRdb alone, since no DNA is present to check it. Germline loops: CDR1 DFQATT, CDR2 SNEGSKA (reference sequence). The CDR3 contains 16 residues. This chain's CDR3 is CSASNPSSGTTDTQYF.

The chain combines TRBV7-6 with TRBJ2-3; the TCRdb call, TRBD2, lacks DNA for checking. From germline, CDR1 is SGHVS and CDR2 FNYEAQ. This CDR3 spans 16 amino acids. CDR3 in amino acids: CASSSRGAGPTDTQYF.

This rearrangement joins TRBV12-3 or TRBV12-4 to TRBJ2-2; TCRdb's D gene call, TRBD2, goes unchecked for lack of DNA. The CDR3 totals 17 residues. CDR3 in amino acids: CASSSGLAGAGTGELFF.

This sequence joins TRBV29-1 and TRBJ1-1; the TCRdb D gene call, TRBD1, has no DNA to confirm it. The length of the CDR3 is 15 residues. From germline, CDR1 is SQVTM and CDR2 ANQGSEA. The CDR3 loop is CSVTPKLRRNTEAFF.

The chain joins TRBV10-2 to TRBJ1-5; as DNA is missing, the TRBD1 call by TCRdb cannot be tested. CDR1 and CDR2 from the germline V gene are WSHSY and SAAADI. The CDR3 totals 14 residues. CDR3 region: CASSEAPGREPQHF.

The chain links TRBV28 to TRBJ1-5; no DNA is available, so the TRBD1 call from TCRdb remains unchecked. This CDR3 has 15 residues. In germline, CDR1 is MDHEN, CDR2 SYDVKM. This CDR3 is CASSQGRFSNQPQHF.

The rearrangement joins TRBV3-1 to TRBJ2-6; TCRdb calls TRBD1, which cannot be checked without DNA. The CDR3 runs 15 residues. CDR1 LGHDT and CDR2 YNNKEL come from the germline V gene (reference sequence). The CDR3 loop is CASSPDGTGANVLTF.

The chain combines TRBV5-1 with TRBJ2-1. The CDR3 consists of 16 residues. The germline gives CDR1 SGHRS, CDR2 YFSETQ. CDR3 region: CASSLERHLGYNEQFF.

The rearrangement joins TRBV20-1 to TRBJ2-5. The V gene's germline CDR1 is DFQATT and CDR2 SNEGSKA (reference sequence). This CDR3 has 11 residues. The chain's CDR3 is CTGIIQETQYF.

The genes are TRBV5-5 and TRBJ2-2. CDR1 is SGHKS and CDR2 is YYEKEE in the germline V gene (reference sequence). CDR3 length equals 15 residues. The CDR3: CASSLSQINTGELFF.

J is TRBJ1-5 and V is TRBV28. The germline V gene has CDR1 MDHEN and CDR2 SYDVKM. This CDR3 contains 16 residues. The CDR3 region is CASGPDLRQFNQPQHF.

CDR3 sequence: CASSLVGLAVNTGELFF. This chain joins TRBV7-9 and TRBJ2-2; as DNA is missing, the TRBD2 call by TCRdb cannot be tested. From germline, CDR1 is SEHNR and CDR2 FQNEAQ (reference sequence). This CDR3 has 17 amino acids.

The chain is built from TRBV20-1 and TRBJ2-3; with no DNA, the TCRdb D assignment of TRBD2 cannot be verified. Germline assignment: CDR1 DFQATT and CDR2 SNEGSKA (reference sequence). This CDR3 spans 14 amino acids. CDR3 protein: CSAIAAGGPDTQYF.

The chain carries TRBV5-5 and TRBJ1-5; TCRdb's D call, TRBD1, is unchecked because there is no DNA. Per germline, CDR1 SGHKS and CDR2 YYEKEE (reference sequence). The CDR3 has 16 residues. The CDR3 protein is CASSLAPGRGNQPQHF.

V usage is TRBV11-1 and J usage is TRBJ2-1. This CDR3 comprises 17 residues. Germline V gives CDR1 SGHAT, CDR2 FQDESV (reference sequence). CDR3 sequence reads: CASSFRGGGTSYNEQFF.